The entry that follows covers one TCR beta chain sequence. The antigen it recognizes is unknown. No quality values exist for individual bases; no much larger clone is one base distant. The V and J ends are trimmed by 7 bases and 1 base, leaving 7 bases between them. The germline V gene supplies CDR1 SNHLY and CDR2 FYNNEI. The CDR3, from cysteine to phenylalanine, totals 13 residues. Only the CDR3 DNA is retained, 39 bases long and in frame from the first base. CD8 naive samples were CD45RO-negative cells positively selected for CCR7, giving a CD45RA+CCR7+ population that excluded TemRA cells. The donors were healthy, HIV-negative adults with no recently reported acute infections or vaccinations. Only Caucasian adults living in Nashville, Tennessee, USA were represented among the donors. After blood collection by leukapheresis, PBMCs were isolated using Ficoll-Histopaque density gradient centrifugation and then cryopreserved in the vapor phase of liquid nitrogen. Analytical flow cytometry was used to check the purity and quantity of every magnetically sorted T cell population. Genomic DNA was isolated from each sorted fraction and quantified by UV absorbance on a Nanodrop 2000c.

TCR CDR3 regions were amplified from genomic DNA by multiplex PCR using the deep immunoSEQ assay. Extracted genomic DNA from each cell subset was spread evenly across all wells of several immunoSEQ 96-well plates, with each plate serving as a replicate. For sorted subsets, each replicate PCR was loaded with 200 ng genomic DNA, equivalent to approximately 33,000 T cell genomes. Purified libraries were measured with a Qubit 3.0 fluorometer, size-checked on a Bioanalyzer 2100, and measured again with the KAPA Library Quantification kit. Each immunoSEQ 96-well plate was sequenced on its own single-read 150-cycle Illumina NextSeq 550 flow cell. The original methods were these. Because only junctional sequences without quality scores were contained in the immunoSEQ output, filtering matching that applied to full-length reads could not be performed. To assign V/J genes and CDR3, sequences were annotated against IMGT germline references using PyIR, a Python wrapper for IgBLAST v1.9. Any read was removed if the V/J assignment was weak (E-value above 1e-6), the CDR3 was missing, or the read contained stop codons, out-of-frame junctions, or ambiguous translated residues. V3J clonotypes were defined as sequences sharing an identical inferred V gene, J gene, and CDR3 amino acid sequence. Percentage overlap between repertoires was computed as shared unique clonotypes divided by the size of the smaller repertoire. Three approaches were used to assess repertoire richness: RTK rarefaction, the Chao1 estimator, and Recon v2.1 estimates of unobserved clonotypes. For all TCRbeta clonotypes obtained by the gDNA method from several donors, generation probabilities were computed with OLGA. Not all clones reach the TCRdb copy of this immuneACCESS table, which keeps in-frame sequences only. Checked studies attribute under half of the gap to unresolved V genes and leave the rest unexplained. V, J and clone size derive from that table, while D and trimming were established from the DNA sequence. The sample table records about 650,000 clones; about 95% of these occur just once. Together, the top ten hold 0.11% of the sample.

This sample stems from a study of shared clonotypes between healthy human individuals (dated by TCRdb to the early 2020s). For the wider study: The cohort included a few men and a couple of women between 18 and 49 years of age. For each donor, CD4 naive and CD4 memory were each run on three plates, CD8 naive on two plates, and CD8 memory on one plate. To estimate repertoire size and how much clonotype sharing occurs between individuals, the study deeply sequenced the blood TCR repertoires of five healthy adults. To increase sequencing depth and limit assay-specific biases, TCR repertoire library preparation and sequencing were carried out by different laboratories using diverse techniques. Per donor, leukapheresis produced somewhere between about 0.85 and 8.9 billion PBMCs. Overall study outcomes, separate from this receptor: Even with the large sequencing depth, rarefaction of the sorted-subset datasets indicated that sequencing was incomplete. Only blood was sampled, and tissue TCR repertoires likely differ from those in blood. Higher generation probabilities were observed for clonotypes shared by all four sorted-subset donors than for non-shared clonotypes. The genetic and exposure-history diversity represented was limited by the small number of donors. Larger estimated clonotype richness was generally found for naive subsets than for memory subsets. When a few donors were compared, the shared fraction of clonotypes was 5% to 6.5% for naive CD4, around 3.5% for naive CD8, 2% to 2.5% for memory CD4, and around 0.37% for memory CD8. Pairwise subsampling led to the expectation that sequencing depth would affect the degree of clonotype sharing among donors.

Material for sequencing was naive CD8+ T cells sorted from blood. The sample's cell subset or site label, in plain terms: CD45RA+CCR7+. The chain is assembled from TRBV2 and TRBJ1-4, with no confident D gene call. The TCR comes from a woman aged 25 to 39 in good health. The sequenced DNA is TGTGCCAGCAAGGGAAGAACTAATGAAAAACTGTTTTTT. The resulting protein is CASKGRTNEKLFF.